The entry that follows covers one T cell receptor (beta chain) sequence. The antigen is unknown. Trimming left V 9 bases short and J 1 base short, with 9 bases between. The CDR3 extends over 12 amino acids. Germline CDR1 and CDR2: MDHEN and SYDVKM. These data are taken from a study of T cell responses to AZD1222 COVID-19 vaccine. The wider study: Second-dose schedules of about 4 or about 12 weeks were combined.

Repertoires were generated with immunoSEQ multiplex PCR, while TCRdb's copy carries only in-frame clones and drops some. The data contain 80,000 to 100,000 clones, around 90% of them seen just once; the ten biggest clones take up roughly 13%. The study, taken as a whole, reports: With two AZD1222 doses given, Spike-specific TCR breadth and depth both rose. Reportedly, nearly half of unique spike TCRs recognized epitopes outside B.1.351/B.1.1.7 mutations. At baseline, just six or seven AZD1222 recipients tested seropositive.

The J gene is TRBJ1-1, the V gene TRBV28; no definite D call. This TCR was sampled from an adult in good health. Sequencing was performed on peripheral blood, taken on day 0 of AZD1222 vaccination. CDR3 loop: CASSNRNTEAFF. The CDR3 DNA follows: TGTGCCAGTTCGAACAGGAACACTGAAGCTTTCTTT. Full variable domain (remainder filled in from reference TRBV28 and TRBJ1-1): DVKVTQSSRYLVKRTGEKVFLECVQDMDHENMFWYRQDPGLGLRLIYFSYDVKMKEKGDIPEGYSVSREKKERFSLILESASTNQTSMYLCASSNRNTEAFFGQGTRLTVV.